Given below is one TCR beta chain in context. In the original workflow: Quantification of nucleated cells was approximated via reference gene primer amplification. Produced via immunoSEQ multiplex PCR; TCRdb's table is partial and in-frame only. The D gene and trimming were derived from the DNA, and the V and J assignments and clone size from that table. Found here are about 120,000 clones, 70% to 90% of them singletons; the top ten hold about 1%. These data belong to a study of blood T cell repertoires in COVID-19. Trimming took off 3 bases at V and 1 base at J, with 13 bases between the two ends. Germline V CDR1 and CDR2: SGHNT, YYREEE (reference sequence). The CDR3 is 15 amino acids.

This sequence was found in a woman aged 45-59 years with active or convalescent COVID-19. What was sequenced was peripheral blood. The chain joins TRBV5-4 to TRBJ1-1; possible D gene TRBD1, 5 bases. The CDR3, as DNA: TGTGCCAGCAGCTGGCAGGGCGGGGGGAACACTGAAGCTTTCTTT. Translation: CASSWQGGGNTEAFF.